This T cell receptor (beta chain) came from a study of blood T cells in healthy people across ages. Germline assignment: CDR1 SGHAT and CDR2 FQNNGV. With V trimmed by 5 bases and J by 6 bases, 9 bases remained unmatched. The CDR3 length is 15 residues. The second PCR ran roughly 7 to 12 cycles with a sample-barcoded 5' primer and J-beta primers. TCRdb used MiXCR to reprocess the 5' RACE reads, holding one entry per CDR3 protein. In the table there are roughly 2 million distinct CDR3 sequences, roughly 52% of which are singletons. The table lists this clonotype with a few counts. Its antigen is as yet unknown. Every sample had a minimum of 6 million PBMCs isolated. Whole-study findings and limits: Older age coincided with a roughly linear decline in TCR beta diversity per million T cells.

The chain uses TRBV11-2 and TRBJ2-5; 10 bases agree with TRBD2. This TCR derives from a woman aged 40 to 49 in good health. Input material: blood. The DNA of the CDR3 is TGTGCCAGCAGCCTAGGGATAGCGGGGGGCCAGACCCAGTACTTC. Its translation is CASSLGIAGGQTQYF.